The source of this TCR beta chain is a study of T-cell memory formation after mild COVID-19. TCRdb used MiXCR to reprocess the 5' RACE reads, holding one entry per CDR3 protein. The sample comprises some 130,000 distinct CDR3 sequences, roughly 15% of which are singletons, and approximately 15% rests with the top ten. J lost 2 bases, V lost 2 bases, and 6 bases had no gene match. The CDR3 contains 14 residues. CDR1 SQVTM and CDR2 ANQGSEA come from the germline V gene. The J gene is TRBJ2-7, the V gene TRBV29-1; 7 positions agree with TRBD1. This sequence was found in an adult woman who had mild COVID-19 (a few samples of this study predate the infection). Cell type and time point are not known. Sequencing used PBMCs or a T cell subset sorted from them (not recorded which). In DNA form, the CDR3 reads TGCAGCGTTGAATGGGACAGCAACCCCTACGAGCAGTACTTC. Translation gives CSVEWDSNPYEQYF.